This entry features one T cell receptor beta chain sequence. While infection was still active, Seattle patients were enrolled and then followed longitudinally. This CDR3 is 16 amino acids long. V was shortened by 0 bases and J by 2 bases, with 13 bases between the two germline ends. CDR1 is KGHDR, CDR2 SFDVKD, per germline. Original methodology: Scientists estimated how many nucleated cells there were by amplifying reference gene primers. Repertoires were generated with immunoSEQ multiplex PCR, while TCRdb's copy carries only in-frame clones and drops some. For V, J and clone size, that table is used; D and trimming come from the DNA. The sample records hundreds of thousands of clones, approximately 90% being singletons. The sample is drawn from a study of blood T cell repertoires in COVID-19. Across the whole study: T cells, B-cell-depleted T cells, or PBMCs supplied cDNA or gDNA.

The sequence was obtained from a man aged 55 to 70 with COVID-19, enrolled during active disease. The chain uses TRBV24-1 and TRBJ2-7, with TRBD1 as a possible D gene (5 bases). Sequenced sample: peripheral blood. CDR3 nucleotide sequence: TGTGCCACCAGTGATTTGGGGCAGGGTGGGACCTACGAGCAGTACTTC. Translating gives CATSDLGQGGTYEQYF.